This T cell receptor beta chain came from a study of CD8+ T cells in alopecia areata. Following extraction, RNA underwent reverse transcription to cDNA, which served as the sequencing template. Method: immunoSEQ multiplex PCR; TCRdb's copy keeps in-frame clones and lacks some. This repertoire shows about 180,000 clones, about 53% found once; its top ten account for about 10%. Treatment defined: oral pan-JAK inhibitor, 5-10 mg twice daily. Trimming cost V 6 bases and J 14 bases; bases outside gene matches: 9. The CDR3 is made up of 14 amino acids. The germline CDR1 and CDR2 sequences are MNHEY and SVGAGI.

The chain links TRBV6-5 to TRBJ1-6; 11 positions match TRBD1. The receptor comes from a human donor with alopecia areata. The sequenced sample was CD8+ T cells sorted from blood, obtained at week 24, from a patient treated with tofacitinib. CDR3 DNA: TGTGCCAGCAGAGGACAGGGGGCTTTATTAGCCCTCCACTTT. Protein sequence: CASRGQGALLALHF.